Listed below are T cell receptor beta chains from one sample, sequenced in a study of monozygotic twins with inflammatory bowel disease. TCRdb reprocessed the 5' RACE reads and stores each CDR3 protein as one record, lacking DNA. The sample totals over 130,000 distinct CDR3 sequences. The specimen sequenced was blood. Source of these receptors: a human donor with ulcerative colitis or Crohn's disease, or a healthy co-twin of an affected twin (not recorded which). The CDR3 runs from the conserved cysteine through the conserved F or W.

v_gene: TRBV5-1; j_gene: TRBJ1-3; len: 16; CDR3aa: CASSLDGRISGNTIYF
v_gene: TRBV12-3/TRBV12-4; j_gene: TRBJ2-2; len: 14; CDR3aa: CASSLGRRTGELFF
v_gene: TRBV20-1; j_gene: TRBJ2-3; len: 17; CDR3aa: CSARRRGGGVSTDTQYF
v_gene: TRBV3-1; j_gene: TRBJ1-4; len: 16; CDR3aa: CASSQRRWGTHEKLFF
v_gene: TRBV6-5; j_gene: TRBJ1-1; len: 15; CDR3aa: CASSWRQRVNTEAFF
v_gene: TRBV19; j_gene: TRBJ1-2; len: 18; CDR3aa: CASSIAGRGRRVTGGYTF
v_gene: TRBV5-1; j_gene: TRBJ2-7; len: 13; CDR3aa: CASRPGHPYEQYF
v_gene: TRBV3-1; j_gene: TRBJ2-4; len: 15; CDR3aa: CASSRRTGTKNIQYF
v_gene: TRBV4-2; j_gene: TRBJ2-6; len: 16; CDR3aa: CASSQGRGSGANVLTF
v_gene: TRBV27; j_gene: TRBJ2-5; len: 14; CDR3aa: CASKKDRDEETQYF
v_gene: TRBV5-6; j_gene: TRBJ2-7; len: 12; CDR3aa: CASTFILYEQYF
v_gene: TRBV28; j_gene: TRBJ2-2; len: 18; CDR3aa: CASSLLETSGENTGELFF
v_gene: TRBV7-2; j_gene: TRBJ2-5; len: 15; CDR3aa: CASSLVSLAQETQYF
v_gene: TRBV10-3; j_gene: TRBJ1-1; len: 12; CDR3aa: CAISEASPEAFF
v_gene: TRBV6-4; j_gene: TRBJ2-1; len: 16; CDR3aa: CASSDGTSGDYNEQFF
v_gene: TRBV4-3; j_gene: TRBJ1-2; len: 13; CDR3aa: CASSQGGNYGYTF
v_gene: TRBV12-3/TRBV12-4; j_gene: TRBJ1-2; len: 12; CDR3aa: CASSLVNHGYTF
v_gene: TRBV18; j_gene: TRBJ2-1; len: 15; CDR3aa: CASSPELTGDNEQFF
v_gene: TRBV5-1; j_gene: TRBJ2-2; len: 15; CDR3aa: CASSHWGQDTGELFF
v_gene: TRBV12-3/TRBV12-4; j_gene: TRBJ2-3; len: 16; CDR3aa: CASSPGLAGSTDTQYF
v_gene: TRBV5-6; j_gene: TRBJ1-4; len: 13; CDR3aa: CASSLVHNEKLFF
v_gene: TRBV5-1; j_gene: TRBJ2-7; len: 15; CDR3aa: CASSSGGTGIYEQYF
v_gene: TRBV20-1; j_gene: TRBJ1-3; len: 13; CDR3aa: CSAPGTTGNTIYF
v_gene: TRBV18; j_gene: TRBJ2-7; len: 16; CDR3aa: CASSNRPQDRVYEQYF
v_gene: TRBV5-1; j_gene: TRBJ2-7; len: 17; CDR3aa: CASSLYSESQEDYEQYF
v_gene: TRBV20-1; j_gene: TRBJ2-3; len: 15; CDR3aa: CSARDGSKSTDTQYF
v_gene: TRBV3-1; j_gene: TRBJ2-5; len: 13; CDR3aa: CASSQLVQETQYF
v_gene: TRBV3-1; j_gene: TRBJ2-7; len: 15; CDR3aa: CASSQGGVSSYEQYF
v_gene: TRBV12-3/TRBV12-4; j_gene: TRBJ1-2; len: 14; CDR3aa: CASTLTPGSYGYTF
v_gene: TRBV6-1; j_gene: TRBJ2-7; len: 16; CDR3aa: CASSGTSGGSSYEQYF
v_gene: TRBV4-3; j_gene: TRBJ2-3; len: 17; CDR3aa: CASSQEGVAGGTDTQYF
v_gene: TRBV6-6; j_gene: TRBJ2-5; len: 12; CDR3aa: CASTEFGETQYF
v_gene: TRBV12-3/TRBV12-4; j_gene: TRBJ1-6; len: 16; CDR3aa: CASSRLRTGTNSPLHF
v_gene: TRBV5-1; j_gene: TRBJ1-1; len: 14; CDR3aa: CASSLPVGNTEAFF